One sample yielded the 29 T cell receptor beta chains listed below, sequenced in a study of T cell clonotyping in hematopoietic cell transplantation. Documented time point: recipient sample about 28 days before transplant, after cytoreduction. Libraries were prepared by immunoSEQ multiplex PCR; TCRdb keeps only in-frame clonotypes and omits some of them. Of roughly 18,000 clones detected, around 86% appear once; the ten largest clones hold about 8.4%. The material was peripheral blood mononuclear cells, obtained before stem cell transplant. These receptors all come from a man in his fifties with acute myeloid leukemia. Some clones in this sample may be carry-over from other donors' samples.

The rearrangement uses TRBV10-2 and TRBJ2-1; 8 bases line up with TRBD2. V dropped 0 bases and J dropped 4; count of bases not matched to a gene: 5. Germline V gene sequence: CDR1 WSHSY, CDR2 SAAADI. The CDR3 loop spans 16 amino acids. The CDR3 nucleotides are TGCGCCAGCAGTGAGTCTTTTGGCGGGGGGTACAATGAGCAGTTCTTC. Protein product: CASSESFGGGYNEQFF.

The rearrangement joins TRBV4-3 to TRBJ2-3; 10 nucleotides align to TRBD2. The CDR3 has 16 amino acids. V trimming: 4 bases; J trimming: 2 bases; junction bases outside the gene matches: 6. CDR1 LGHNA and CDR2 YSLEER come from the germline V gene. The CDR3 sequence is CASSRLSGGDTDTQYF. The CDR3 nucleotides are TGCGCCAGCAGCCGTCTAAGCGGGGGGGACACAGATACGCAGTATTTT.

This sequence joins TRBV7-9 and TRBJ2-2; the match to TRBD2 covers 8 bases. CDR3 length equals 17 residues. Germline V lookup: CDR1 SEHNR, CDR2 FQNEAQ (reference sequence). Trimming at V came to 5 bases and at J to 0 bases, leaving 8 bases not matched to a gene. The CDR3 loop is CASSRGGANTNTGELFF. Written as DNA, the CDR3 is TGTGCCAGCAGCCGGGGGGGGGCCAACACGAACACCGGGGAGCTGTTTTTT.

The CDR3 region is CASSLQVGDRYEQYF. The CDR3 DNA follows: TGTGCCAGCAGCCTACAGGTAGGGGATCGCTACGAGCAGTACTTC. This chain links TRBV5-6 with TRBJ2-7; perhaps TRBD1 as D (5 bases). This CDR3 comprises 15 residues. With 4 bases removed from V and 3 bases from J, the gap between germline ends came to 17 bases. Per germline, CDR1 SGHDT and CDR2 YYEEEE. Supplemented by reference TRBV5-6 and TRBJ2-7, the full variable domain reads DAGVTQSPTHLIKTRGQQVTLRCSPKSGHDTVSWYQQALGQGPQFIFQYYEEEERQRGNFPDRFSGHQFPNYSSELNVNALLLGDSALYLCASSLQVGDRYEQYFGPGTRLTVT.

The V call is TRBV7-9, the J call TRBJ2-5, with unresolved D. V was shortened by 0 bases and J by 4 bases, with 6 bases between the two germline ends. CDR3 length equals 13 residues. CDR1 is SEHNR and CDR2 is FQNEAQ in the germline V gene (reference sequence). CDR3 DNA sequence: TGTGCCAGCAGCTTAGCTCTCGGAGAGACCCAGTACTTC. Protein product: CASSLALGETQYF. Full variable domain (missing parts from reference TRBV7-9 and TRBJ2-5): DTGVSQNPRHKITKRGQNVTFRCDPISEHNRLYWYRQTLGQGPEFLTYFQNEAQLEKSRLLSDRFSAERPKGSFSTLEIQRTEQGDSAMYLCASSLALGETQYFGPGTRLLVL.

The genes are TRBV7-2 and TRBJ1-1; D is unclear. The CDR3 runs 13 residues. Germline V gene sequence: CDR1 SGHTA, CDR2 FQGNSA. V shed 5 bases and J shed 1 base, with 8 bases lying between them. CDR3 in amino acids: CASSPRENTEAFF. CDR3 coding DNA: TGTGCCAGCAGCCCGCGGGAGAACACTGAAGCTTTCTTT.

The rearrangement uses TRBV5-1 and TRBJ2-7; D unclear. CDR1 is SGHRS and CDR2 is YFSETQ in the germline V gene. This CDR3 comprises 14 residues. V was trimmed by 5 bases and J by 0 bases, leaving 12 bases between them. This chain's CDR3 is CASRWLGSSYEQYF. The CDR3 nucleotides are TGCGCCAGCAGGTGGCTGGGAAGCTCCTACGAGCAGTACTTC.

This chain connects TRBV11-2 to TRBJ1-1; 9 bases match TRBD1. Germline values: CDR1 SGHAT, CDR2 FQNNGV. V was pared by 2 bases and J by 2 bases, with 3 bases of the junction left unmatched. The CDR3 covers 15 residues. Here the CDR3 DNA reads TGTGCCAGCAGCTTAAGGGACAGGGCTAACACTGAAGCTTTCTTT. Translating gives CASSLRDRANTEAFF. Full variable domain (missing parts from reference TRBV11-2 and TRBJ1-1): EAGVAQSPRYKIIEKRQSVAFWCNPISGHATLYWYQQILGQGPKLLIQFQNNGVVDDSQLPKDRFSAERLKGVDSTLKIQPAKLEDSAVYLCASSLRDRANTEAFFGQGTRLTVV.

The chain has TRBV19 and TRBJ2-7, with D tentatively TRBD1 or TRBD2 (5 bases each). This CDR3 spans 14 amino acids. V was shortened by 5 bases and J by 6 bases, with 17 bases between the two germline ends. Germline values: CDR1 LNHDA, CDR2 SQIVND (reference sequence). CDR3 protein: CASSSGLVQGEQYF. CDR3 coding DNA: TGTGCCAGTAGTTCCGGACTTGTGCAGGGCGAGCAGTACTTC.

The chain is built from TRBV7-3 and TRBJ2-3, with 8 bases aligning to TRBD2. V dropped 0 bases and J dropped 6; count of bases not matched to a gene: 8. CDR3 length: 16 amino acids. Germline V gene lookup returns CDR1 SGHTA and CDR2 FQGTGA. The CDR3 DNA follows: TGTGCCAGCAGCTTAACACCCAGCGGGGGTTCCGATACGCAGTATTTT. Translated: CASSLTPSGGSDTQYF.

This clone was seen only once. The chain has TRBV28 and TRBJ1-1; D is perhaps TRBD1 (6 bases). This CDR3 is 17 amino acids long. V lost 3 bases to trimming and J lost 4 bases, with 21 bases between them. Germline values: CDR1 MDHEN, CDR2 SYDVKM. CDR3: CASSFIWVRGGGTEAFF. Here the CDR3 DNA reads TGTGCCAGCAGTTTTATATGGGTCAGGGGAGGAGGCACTGAAGCTTTCTTT.

This clone was seen only a few times. V usage is TRBV6-5 and J usage is TRBJ1-2; no reliable D call. Germline V gene lookup returns CDR1 MNHEY and CDR2 SVGAGI. Trimming cost V 7 bases and J 4 bases, with 13 bases left between them. This CDR3 has 13 residues. CDR3 DNA: TGTGCCAGCACCAGCGGGGTCGGCTATGGCTACACCTTC. Amino acids: CASTSGVGYGYTF.

The rearrangement uses TRBV29-1 and TRBJ1-5; maybe TRBD1 (5 bases). The ends were cut back, 4 bases at V and 2 bases at J, with 15 bases in the middle. The V gene's germline CDR1 is SQVTM and CDR2 ANQGSEA. This CDR3 region has 15 residues. CDR3 coding DNA: TGCAGCGTTGCAGTCGGCGGGGCGGGCAATCAGCCCCAGCATTTT. Its translation: CSVAVGGAGNQPQHF.

The genes are TRBV4-2 and TRBJ1-6, with D perhaps TRBD1 (5 bases). This CDR3 has 16 amino acids. V lost 0 bases to trimming and J lost 7 bases, with 13 bases between them. CDR1 and CDR2 (germline): LGHNA, YNFKEQ. This chain's CDR3 is CASSQERAGPNSPLHF. CDR3 DNA sequence: TGTGCCAGCAGCCAAGAAAGGGCAGGGCCCAATTCACCCCTCCACTTT.

This clone appeared a few times. The chain has TRBV30 and TRBJ2-1; 14 positions match TRBD2. The germline V gene encodes CDR1 GTSNPN and CDR2 SVGIG (reference sequence). The J segment lost 3 bases and the V segment lost 5 bases, leaving 6 bases of the junction unmatched. The CDR3 is made up of 16 amino acids. The CDR3 protein is CAWATSGGVSYNEQFF. CDR3 coding DNA: TGTGCCTGGGCGACTAGCGGGGGGGTCAGCTACAATGAGCAGTTCTTC.

The V and J genes are TRBV30 and TRBJ2-5, with D unresolved. In germline, CDR1 is GTSNPN, CDR2 SVGIG (reference sequence). The CDR3 is 12 amino acids. V shed 5 bases and J shed 5 bases, with 12 bases lying between them. The DNA of the CDR3 is TGTGCCTGGGCACCAGAGAAGGAGACCCAGTACTTC. Translating gives CAWAPEKETQYF.

The gene calls are TRBV5-4 and TRBJ1-1; 11 bases are shared with TRBD1. CDR3 length: 12 residues. J gave up 7 bases and V 10 bases, and 6 bases lay outside the gene matches. Germline assignment: CDR1 SGHNT and CDR2 YYREEE (reference sequence). CDR3 loop: CAGGQGADEAFF. In DNA form, the CDR3 reads TGTGCCGGTGGACAGGGGGCCGATGAAGCTTTCTTT.

The CDR3 protein is CASSLGRGGDTQYF. The CDR3 nucleotides read TGTGCCAGCAGTTTAGGCAGGGGTGGAGATACGCAGTATTTT. This rearrangement joins TRBV27 to TRBJ2-3, with D maybe TRBD1 (6 bases). The CDR3 sequence is 14 residues long. V was cut by 2 bases and J by 5 bases, with 11 bases left in between. Germline V gene lookup returns CDR1 MNHEY and CDR2 SMNVEV (reference sequence).

The V gene is TRBV5-6, the J gene TRBJ1-4, with D perhaps TRBD1 (5 bases). V lost 1 base to trimming and J lost 0 bases, with 16 bases between them. The germline V gene encodes CDR1 SGHDT and CDR2 YYEEEE. The CDR3 has 18 amino acids. The CDR3 protein is CASSLRGNQVSTNEKLFF. The CDR3 bases are TGTGCCAGCAGCTTGAGGGGAAACCAGGTCTCAACTAATGAAAAACTGTTTTTT.

This chain links TRBV5-1 with TRBJ2-7; D could derive from TRBD1 or TRBD2 (7 bases each). V lost 4 bases and J lost 7, with 15 bases in between. Germline lookup yields CDR1 SGHRS and CDR2 YFSETQ. The CDR3 extends over 13 amino acids. CDR3 region: CASSPRQGGEQYF. The CDR3 bases are TGCGCCAGCAGCCCAAGACAGGGAGGGGAGCAGTACTTC.

The rearrangement uses TRBV14 and TRBJ1-3; D call uncertain. CDR1 and CDR2 from the germline V gene are SGHDN and FVKESK. CDR3 length: 16 residues. Trimming removed 0 bases at V and 3 bases at J, with 12 bases between. The DNA of the CDR3 is TGTGCCAGCAGCCAAGATACGGGTTTTTTTGGAAACACCATATATTTT. Its protein product is CASSQDTGFFGNTIYF.

The chain carries TRBV7-3 and TRBJ2-5; D is ambiguous. Trimming took off 2 bases at V and 2 bases at J, with 9 bases between the two ends. CDR1 is SGHTA and CDR2 is FQGTGA in the germline V gene. The CDR3 consists of 14 residues. This CDR3 reads CASSLGPEQETQYF. The DNA of the CDR3 is TGTGCCAGCAGCTTAGGGCCGGAACAAGAGACCCAGTACTTC.

The genes are TRBV5-1 and TRBJ2-7; D tentatively fits TRBD1 or TRBD2 (5 bases each). V gave up 1 base and J gave up 0 bases, with 14 bases separating them. The CDR3 covers 16 residues. In germline, CDR1 is SGHRS, CDR2 YFSETQ. The CDR3 DNA is TGCGCCAGCAGCTTGCCCGGGACGCCGAGCTCCTACGAGCAGTACTTC. It encodes CASSLPGTPSSYEQYF.

This clone was observed once. The CDR3 reads CASSGNGGDTQYF. The CDR3 DNA is TGTGCCAGCAGCGGAAATGGTGGGGATACGCAGTATTTT. The chain couples TRBV7-3 to TRBJ2-3; no clear D gene. The CDR3 spans 13 residues. In germline, CDR1 is SGHTA, CDR2 FQGTGA. Trimming left V 5 bases short and J 6 bases short, with 12 bases between.

This clone was seen more than once but under ten times. J is TRBJ2-7 and V is TRBV27; possibly TRBD1 for D (5 bases). Germline V gene data show CDR1 as MNHEY and CDR2 as SMNVEV (reference sequence). The CDR3 is 14 residues long. Trimming took 0 bases from V and 3 from J, leaving 9 bases between them. The CDR3 reads CASSLSGQFYEQYF. CDR3 nucleotide sequence: TGTGCCAGCAGTTTATCGGGGCAGTTCTACGAGCAGTACTTC.

The chain uses TRBV19 and TRBJ2-7, with D hard to call. The germline CDR1 and CDR2 sequences are LNHDA and SQIVND (reference sequence). This CDR3 region has 13 residues. Trimming stripped 6 bases from V and 7 bases from J, with 16 bases between. CDR3: CASSGRRSGEQYF. CDR3 nucleotides: TGTGCCAGTAGCGGACGTCGGTCTGGTGAGCAGTACTTC. Complete variable domain (other parts from reference TRBV19 and TRBJ2-7): DGGITQSPKYLFRKEGQNVTLSCEQNLNHDAMYWYRQDPGQGLRLIYYSQIVNDFQKGDIAEGYSVSREKKESFPLTVTSAQKNPTAFYLCASSGRRSGEQYFGPGTRLTVT.

V gene TRBV7-3 combines with J gene TRBJ1-1; D is undetermined. This CDR3 is 14 amino acids long. V was shortened by 5 bases and J by 3 bases, with 13 bases between the two germline ends. The germline V gene has CDR1 SGHTA and CDR2 FQGTGA. The CDR3 bases are TGTGCCAGCAGCGCACATATGGGAGACACTGAAGCTTTCTTT. Its protein is CASSAHMGDTEAFF.

This clone was counted a single time. This chain connects TRBV29-1 to TRBJ2-1; TRBD1 aligns across 7 bases. Germline V gene lookup returns CDR1 SQVTM and CDR2 ANQGSEA. CDR3 length equals 16 residues. J was trimmed by 0 bases and V by 0 bases; bases with no gene match: 5. The CDR3 DNA is TGCAGCGTTGAAGATCCGGACAGGAGCTCCTACAATGAGCAGTTCTTC. Its translation is CSVEDPDRSSYNEQFF.

This clone was seen just once. The chain has TRBV7-6 and TRBJ2-7; D uncertain. Looked up from germline, CDR1 is SGHVS and CDR2 is FNYEAQ. The V and J ends lost 2 bases and 4 bases respectively, with 15 bases between them. This CDR3 comprises 15 residues. DNA of the CDR3: TGTGCCAGCAGCTTAACCTGGGAAGCAAAATACGAGCAGTACTTC. Its translation: CASSLTWEAKYEQYF.